The present TCR beta chain was sequenced within a study of a mutant IDH1 vaccine in newly diagnosed glioma. Study-wide background: Of treated patients, approximately 62% were men and roughly 40% women, averaging 40.4 years. Previous treatment comprised radiotherapy, temozolomide, or both, mostly both. Participants attended visit V12, the safety follow-up, at week 35, and then attended visit V13 at week 47.

Documented time point: week 35, safety follow-up. Each vaccine dose was 300 ug of mutant IDH1 20-mer peptide, with topical imiquimod. Turning to this clone: Antigen unknown.

Produced via immunoSEQ multiplex PCR; TCRdb's table is partial and in-frame only. The sample comprises over 40,000 clones, 85% to 90% of which are singletons, and 1.5% rests with the top ten. CDR1 MDHEN and CDR2 SYDVKM come from the germline V gene. The CDR3 covers 16 residues. V dropped 4 bases and J dropped 0 bases, with 10 bases sitting between them. The genes are TRBV28 and TRBJ1-6; D uncertain. The TCR originated in a man between 40 and 49 years old with glioma. Specimen: PBMCs, collected from a glioma patient whose treatment included an IDH1 peptide vaccine. In nucleotides, the CDR3 is TGTGCCAGCAGTTCGACTGAGAGCTCCTATAATTCACCCCTCCACTTT. This translates into CASSSTESSYNSPLHF.